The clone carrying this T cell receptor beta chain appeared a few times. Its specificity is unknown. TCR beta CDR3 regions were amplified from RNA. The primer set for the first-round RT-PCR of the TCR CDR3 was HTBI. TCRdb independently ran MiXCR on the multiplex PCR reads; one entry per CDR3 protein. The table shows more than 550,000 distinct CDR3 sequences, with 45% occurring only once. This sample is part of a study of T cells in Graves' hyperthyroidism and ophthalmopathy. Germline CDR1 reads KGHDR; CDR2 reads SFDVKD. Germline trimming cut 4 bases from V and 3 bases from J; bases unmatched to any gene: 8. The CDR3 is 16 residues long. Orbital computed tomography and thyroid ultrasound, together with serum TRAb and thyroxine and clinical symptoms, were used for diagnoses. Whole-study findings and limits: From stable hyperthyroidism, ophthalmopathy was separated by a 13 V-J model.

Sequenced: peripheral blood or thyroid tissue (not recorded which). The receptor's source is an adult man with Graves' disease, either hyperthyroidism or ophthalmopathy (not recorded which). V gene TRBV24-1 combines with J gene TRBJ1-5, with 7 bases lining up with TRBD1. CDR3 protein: CATSDSGTVNNQPQHF. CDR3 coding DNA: TGTGCCACCAGTGACTCCGGGACAGTAAACAATCAGCCCCAGCATTTT.